This TCR beta chain was sequenced during a study of cytomegalovirus exposure and HLA in healthy donors. With 1 base removed from V and 3 bases from J, the gap between germline ends came to 13 bases. There are 16 residues in the CDR3. CDR1 and CDR2 (germline): MGHRA, YSYEKL. The PCR employed 60 Vbeta primers together with 13 Jbeta primers. Data came from immunoSEQ multiplex PCR; TCRdb stores just in-frame clones and leaves some out. Here the sample spans about 93,000 clones, around four fifths being singletons. As to this clone: The antigen is not known.

Study-wide results and limits: It was reported in a later analysis that an Asian-associated ancestry cluster showed fewer N-insertions than the 666-donor mean. Analyzed later, most CMV-associated TCR beta chains appeared HLA-restricted.

This TCR was recovered from a woman aged 40-49 years in good health and CMV-seronegative. Sequenced: PBMCs. V usage is TRBV4-1 and J usage is TRBJ2-1; D is perhaps TRBD2 (6 bases). The CDR3 sequence is CASSQGSLGLYNEQFF. In DNA form, the CDR3 reads TGCGCCAGCAGCCAAGGGAGTCTGGGACTCTACAATGAGCAGTTCTTC.